This T cell receptor beta chain is from a study of identical twins. Study-wide findings and caveats: Insertions ran lower in abundant cord blood beta clonotypes, though not in memory repertoires.

All donors were healthy, and all were Caucasian. This clonotype has at least ten counts. Its antigen is unidentified. Unique molecular identifiers were present on cDNA, and template switching added a universal primer site. TCRdb used MiXCR to reprocess the 5' RACE reads, holding one entry per CDR3 protein. The sample shows some 600,000 distinct CDR3 sequences, roughly 6.6% of them seen only once. This same sample was also part of a study on yellow fever vaccine responses in identical twins.

Sequenced input: PBMCs. This receptor was taken from a woman aged 18-29 years in good health.

The CDR3 bases are TGTGCCAGCAGTTACTTGGACAGGGTAGCCGGGGAGCTGTTTTTT. This encodes CASSYLDRVAGELFF. The chain links TRBV6-5 to TRBJ2-2; 8 bases match TRBD1. CDR3 size: 15 residues. Unmatched junction bases numbered 4, after V lost 1 base and J lost 6 bases. Germline V gene sequence: CDR1 MNHEY, CDR2 SVGAGI.